The 5 T cell receptor beta chains below come from one sample, sequenced in a study of blood T cell repertoires in COVID-19. Method: immunoSEQ multiplex PCR; TCRdb's copy keeps in-frame clones and lacks some. Of hundreds of thousands of clones listed, 89% are singletons. Sequencing was performed on peripheral blood. These receptors originate from a woman in her twenties or thirties with COVID-19, enrolled during active disease.

The chain combines TRBV13 with TRBJ2-1, with D possibly being TRBD2 (6 bases). The CDR3 length is 16 residues. Deletions cut 7 bases from V and 3 bases from J, with 19 bases between. CDR1 and CDR2 (germline): PRHDT, FYEKMQ (reference sequence). Written as DNA, the CDR3 is TGTGCCAGCATCGATGGGGGTAGCGGTGTCTACAATGAGCAGTTCTTC. Translating gives CASIDGGSGVYNEQFF.

The rearrangement links TRBV6-1 to TRBJ2-7; tentatively, D is TRBD1 (5 bases). Germline values: CDR1 MNHNS, CDR2 SASEGT. The CDR3 covers 12 residues. V was shortened by 2 bases and J by 3 bases, with 5 bases between the two germline ends. As DNA, the CDR3 is TGTGCCAGCAGTGAACAGGGCTACGAGCAGTACGTC. Translating gives CASSEQGYEQYV.

V is TRBV19 and J is TRBJ1-5; D unclear. Germline CDR1 and CDR2: LNHDA and SQIVND (reference sequence). This CDR3 contains 12 residues. V was shortened by 7 bases and J by 7 bases, with 11 bases between the two germline ends. CDR3 coding DNA: TGTGCCAGTAAAGTCGGAGGGCAGCCCCAGCATTTT. Residues: CASKVGGQPQHF.

The rearrangement links TRBV5-1 to TRBJ1-4; TRBD1 matches 9 bases. This CDR3 contains 15 residues. Trimming at V came to 4 bases and at J to 8 bases, leaving 9 bases not matched to a gene. Germline CDR1 and CDR2: SGHRS and YFSETQ. CDR3 amino acids: CASSPGGTGREKLFF. The CDR3 DNA reads TGCGCCAGCAGCCCGGGAGGGACAGGGAGAGAAAAACTGTTTTTT.

CDR3 in amino acids: CASRKRSSHTDTQYF. CDR3 bases: TGTGCCAGCAGAAAAAGGTCTAGCCACACAGATACGCAGTATTTT. The V call is TRBV3-1 (or the pseudogene TRBV3-2), the J call TRBJ2-3; TRBD2 is a possible D gene (5 bases). Germline values: CDR1 LGHDT, CDR2 YNNKEL (reference sequence). The CDR3 runs 15 residues. V lost 6 bases, J lost 2 bases, and 15 bases lay in between.